The entry below describes one T cell receptor (beta chain). Antigen unknown. CDR3 length: 14 amino acids. Germline lookup yields CDR1 KGHDR and CDR2 SFDVKD. V shed 1 base and J shed 5 bases, with 10 bases lying between them. These data belong to a study of T cell responses to AZD1222 COVID-19 vaccine. Study-level background: Analysis merged second doses at about 4 or about 12 weeks.

The repertoire was sequenced with immunoSEQ multiplex PCR; TCRdb's copy has only in-frame clones and lacks some. Of about 97,000 clones listed, about 89% are singletons. Study conclusions and caveats: Donors, mostly white British, included more females; clonal diversity was possibly underestimated. CD4 TCRs linked to vaccination spanned spike, dominating at 160-218 and 743-854. Reportedly, nearly half of unique spike TCRs recognized epitopes outside B.1.351/B.1.1.7 mutations.

The sequence was collected from an adult in good health. The material sequenced was peripheral blood, taken on day 0 of AZD1222 vaccination. The rearrangement links TRBV24-1 to TRBJ2-5; D remains unclear. DNA of the CDR3: TGTGCCACCAGTGATTTCCCGGTGGGGGAGACCCAGTACTTC. This sequence encodes CATSDFPVGETQYF.